These 20 T cell receptor beta chains were sequenced from one sample in a study of blood T cell repertoires in COVID-19. Profiled with immunoSEQ multiplex PCR; TCRdb holds only in-frame clones, not every one. The sample contains roughly 150,000 clones, 80% to 90% of which appear only once. Sequencing used peripheral blood. The receptor set was obtained from a woman aged 80 or over with COVID-19, enrolled during active disease.

The chain links TRBV6-4 to TRBJ1-1; TRBD1 matches 8 bases. CDR1 MRHNA and CDR2 SNTAGT come from the germline V gene. V dropped 6 bases and J dropped 3; count of bases not matched to a gene: 3. The CDR3 consists of 13 residues. CDR3 residues: CASSRGLDTEAFF. The CDR3 DNA follows: TGTGCCAGCAGCAGGGGGCTCGACACTGAAGCTTTCTTT.

This clone came up once. The J gene is TRBJ2-5, the V gene TRBV27; TRBD2 might be the D (5 bases). Between the trimmed V and J ends, which lost 8 bases and 5 bases, there was a span of 24 bases. CDR3 length: 16 residues. Per germline, CDR1 MNHEY and CDR2 SMNVEV (reference sequence). CDR3 region: CASPPGERGGVETQYF. CDR3 DNA sequence: TGTGCCAGCCCCCCCGGGGAGCGTGGCGGAGTTGAGACCCAGTACTTC.

This clone was counted between two and nine times. This chain links TRBV2 with TRBJ1-1, with TRBD1 matching 9 bases. V was pared by 4 bases and J by 8 bases, with 5 bases of the junction left unmatched. The CDR3 spans 13 residues. Germline-derived CDR1 and CDR2 are SNHLY and FYNNEI. This chain's CDR3 is CASSGTGGREAFF. In DNA, the CDR3 is TGTGCCAGCAGTGGCACAGGGGGCCGGGAAGCTTTCTTT.

This rearrangement joins TRBV9 to TRBJ2-1; 8 nucleotides agree with TRBD2. Looked up from germline, CDR1 is SGDLS and CDR2 is YYNGEE. V shed 3 bases and J 6 bases; nucleotides not matched to a gene: 14. The CDR3 totals 17 residues. The CDR3: CASSGVRGAGGINEQFF. As DNA, the CDR3 is TGTGCCAGCAGCGGCGTAAGAGGGGCGGGGGGCATCAATGAGCAGTTCTTC. Full variable domain (outside the CDR3, taken from reference TRBV9 and TRBJ2-1): DSGVTQTPKHLITATGQRVTLRCSPRSGDLSVYWYQQSLDQGLQFLIQYYNGEERAKGNILERFSAQQFPDLHSELNLSSLELGDSALYFCASSGVRGAGGINEQFFGPGTRLTVL.

The CDR3 reads CASSFGSGRNEQFF. CDR3 in DNA: TGTGCCAGCAGCTTTGGTAGCGGACGCAATGAGCAGTTCTTC. V is TRBV5-4 and J is TRBJ2-1; D may be TRBD2 (6 bases). Germline CDR1 is SGHNT and CDR2 is YYREEE (reference sequence). CDR3 size: 14 residues. V was shortened by 2 bases and J by 6 bases, with 12 bases between the two germline ends.

This clone was seen more than once but under ten times. The chain employs TRBV5-5 and TRBJ2-5, with unresolved D. Trimming cost V 0 bases and J 1 base, with 7 bases left between them. Germline V gene sequence: CDR1 SGHKS, CDR2 YYEKEE (reference sequence). The CDR3 consists of 14 residues. The CDR3 region has the DNA TGTGCCAGCAGCTTGGGGCAGATCCAAGAGACCCAGTACTTC. Translated: CASSLGQIQETQYF.

The V and J genes are TRBV5-1 and TRBJ1-3, with 7 nucleotides matching TRBD1. Unmatched junction bases numbered 7, after V lost 4 bases and J lost 0 bases. Looked up from germline, CDR1 is SGHRS and CDR2 is YFSETQ. The CDR3 totals 16 residues. The CDR3 region is CASSITGTASGNTIYF. The CDR3 DNA reads TGCGCCAGCAGCATTACCGGGACAGCCTCTGGAAACACCATATATTTT.

The chain recombines TRBV12-5 with TRBJ2-3, with D maybe TRBD2 (5 bases). The CDR3 covers 13 residues. In germline, CDR1 is LGHNT, CDR2 FRNRAP. V shed 5 bases and J shed 2 bases, with 8 bases lying between them. CDR3 DNA sequence: TGTGCTAGTGGTCGGGGATCCACAGATACGCAGTATTTT. It is translated as CASGRGSTDTQYF.

This rearrangement joins TRBV28 to TRBJ1-2; TRBD1 matches at 8 bases. Germline V gives CDR1 MDHEN, CDR2 SYDVKM. Losses at the gene ends were 4 bases for V and 2 bases for J; bases not matched to a gene: 9. The CDR3 has 16 amino acids. CDR3: CASSSLDRTGNYGYTF. For the CDR3, the DNA is TGTGCCAGCAGTTCCCTTGATCGGACAGGGAACTATGGCTACACCTTC.

V usage is TRBV29-1 and J usage is TRBJ2-1; 13 bases match TRBD2. CDR1 is SQVTM, CDR2 ANQGSEA, per germline. J lost 3 bases, V lost 5 bases, and 7 bases had no gene match. This CDR3 contains 16 residues. The CDR3 protein is CSVLGLAGPHYNEQFF. CDR3 DNA sequence: TGCAGCGTTTTGGGACTAGCGGGACCTCACTACAATGAGCAGTTCTTC.

This sequence joins TRBV6-2 or TRBV6-3 and TRBJ2-5; D may be TRBD1 (7 bases). Per germline, CDR1 MNHEY and CDR2 SVGEGT. The CDR3 consists of 12 residues. Trimming removed 4 bases at V and 5 bases at J, with 8 bases between. This CDR3 is CASSSGGETQYF. Written as DNA, the CDR3 is TGTGCCAGCAGTTCAGGGGGGGAGACCCAGTACTTC.

The J gene is TRBJ1-5, the V gene TRBV20-1, with 9 bases lining up with TRBD1. Losses at the gene ends were 3 bases for V and 8 bases for J; bases not matched to a gene: 8. The V gene's germline CDR1 is DFQATT and CDR2 SNEGSKA (reference sequence). This CDR3 has 14 amino acids. CDR3 loop: CSASAGTGTEPQHF. CDR3 sequence (DNA): TGCAGTGCTAGTGCCGGGACAGGGACGGAGCCCCAGCATTTT.

This clone was seen a single time. The chain couples TRBV18 to TRBJ2-5; tentative D call: TRBD1 (6 bases). V lost 8 bases and J 4 bases, leaving 14 bases between the germline ends. Per the germline V gene, CDR1 is KGHSH and CDR2 is LQKENI. The CDR3 has 13 residues. This CDR3 is CASTPGQLETQYF. The CDR3 DNA follows: TGTGCCAGCACCCCGGGACAACTAGAGACCCAGTACTTC.

The V call is TRBV5-1, the J call TRBJ2-7; D perhaps matches TRBD2 (7 bases). V lost 3 bases, J lost 2 bases, and 15 bases lay in between. Germline CDR1 reads SGHRS; CDR2 reads YFSETQ. This CDR3 has 15 amino acids. The CDR3 coding sequence is TGCGCCAGCAGCTGGGGGGGCTTTCCCCCCTACGAGCAGTACTTC. Amino acids: CASSWGGFPPYEQYF.

This chain connects TRBV11-2 to TRBJ1-2, with 8 positions matching TRBD1. The CDR3 is 16 amino acids. With 4 bases clipped from V and 8 bases from J, the junction kept 15 bases outside the gene matches. Germline V CDR1 and CDR2: SGHAT, FQNNGV. The CDR3 sequence: CASSSIRTDRGEGYTF. The CDR3 DNA reads TGTGCCAGCAGCTCAATCCGAACCGACAGGGGAGAGGGCTACACCTTC. The whole variable domain, filled in from reference TRBV11-2 and TRBJ1-2, reads EAGVAQSPRYKIIEKRQSVAFWCNPISGHATLYWYQQILGQGPKLLIQFQNNGVVDDSQLPKDRFSAERLKGVDSTLKIQPAKLEDSAVYLCASSSIRTDRGEGYTFGSGTRLTVV.

The V and J genes are TRBV5-4 and TRBJ2-7, with TRBD2 identical over 10 bases. The germline gives CDR1 SGHNT, CDR2 YYREEE (reference sequence). The CDR3 is 14 amino acids. Trimming removed 5 bases from V and 7 bases from J; junction bases left unmatched: 9. In nucleotides, the CDR3 is TGTGCCAGCAGTCGGAGCGGGAGGGTGGGAGAGCAGTACTTC. This codes for CASSRSGRVGEQYF. Complete variable domain (other parts from reference TRBV5-4 and TRBJ2-7): ETGVTQSPTHLIKTRGQQVTLRCSSQSGHNTVSWYQQALGQGPQFIFQYYREEENGRGNFPPRFSGLQFPNYSSELNVNALELDDSALYLCASSRSGRVGEQYFGPGTRLTVT.

The chain links TRBV7-2 to TRBJ2-3, with 15 bases aligning to TRBD2. The V and J ends lost 5 bases and 0 bases, in that order; junction bases with no gene match: 9. The CDR3 is 19 residues long. Germline CDR1 SGHTA, CDR2 FQGNSA. This CDR3 is CASSIPGLAGGASTDTQYF. The CDR3 DNA reads as TGTGCCAGCAGCATTCCGGGACTAGCGGGGGGTGCTAGCACAGATACGCAGTATTTT.

V usage is TRBV2 and J usage is TRBJ2-5; 10 bases line up with TRBD2. The CDR3 is made up of 15 amino acids. V lost 4 bases, J lost 5 bases, and 7 bases stayed unmatched. The germline V gene encodes CDR1 SNHLY and CDR2 FYNNEI. The CDR3 coding sequence is TGTGCCAGCAGTGTGGGCCTAGCGGGGGTGGAGACCCAGTACTTC. Its protein is CASSVGLAGVETQYF.

The gene calls are TRBV7-9 and TRBJ2-3; TRBD1 aligns across 9 bases. J lost 1 base, V lost 5 bases, and 4 bases had no gene match. Germline V gene sequence: CDR1 SEHNR, CDR2 FQNEAQ (reference sequence). The CDR3 totals 15 residues. For the CDR3, the DNA is TGTGCCAGCAGCACCCGGACAGGGGGCACAGATACGCAGTATTTT. It translates to CASSTRTGGTDTQYF.

This clone came up a few times. The chain links TRBV12-3 or TRBV12-4 to TRBJ1-5, with D perhaps matching TRBD1 (5 bases). This CDR3 has 13 amino acids. Trimming shortened V by 6 bases and J by 6 bases, and 12 bases separated the two germline ends. The CDR3: CASRGLMGQPQHF. As DNA, the CDR3 is TGTGCCAGCAGGGGGCTGATGGGTCAGCCCCAGCATTTT.